The 9 T cell receptor beta chains below were found in one sample sequenced in a study of blood T cells in healthy people across ages. For the second PCR, which ran for roughly 6 to 12 cycles, a sample-barcoded 5' primer and a J-beta primer mix were used. TCRdb reprocessed the 5' RACE reads with MiXCR, giving one entry per CDR3 protein. Among 600,000 to 1,000,000 distinct CDR3 sequences, more than 20% were seen once, and the ten largest hold under 4.5%. The same data also contributed to another study, on T cells of mothers and their children.

The sample consisted of blood. These receptors were taken from a boy aged 5 to 17 in good health.

This chain connects TRBV29-1 to TRBJ1-1; 8 nucleotides line up with TRBD1. Germline CDR1 reads SQVTM; CDR2 reads ANQGSEA. The CDR3 runs to 12 residues. The J segment lost 4 bases and the V segment lost 6 bases, leaving 4 bases of the junction unmatched. This CDR3 is CSVDTGGTEAFF. The CDR3 DNA follows: TGCAGCGTAGACACAGGGGGCACTGAAGCTTTCTTT.

This clonotype came up a few times. The DNA of the CDR3 is TGTGCCAGCAGCAGGACAGGTGGGATCTCTGGGGCCAACGTCCTGACTTTC. This translates into CASSRTGGISGANVLTF. The chain has TRBV12-3 or TRBV12-4 and TRBJ2-6; 7 positions match TRBD1. Trimming at V came to 6 bases and at J to 0 bases, leaving 8 bases not matched to a gene. The CDR3 covers 17 residues.

The chain has TRBV29-1 and TRBJ1-4; no firm D call. This CDR3 contains 13 residues. V lost 0 bases, J lost 7 bases, and 9 bases lay in between. CDR1 and CDR2 (germline): SQVTM, ANQGSEA. As DNA, the CDR3 is TGCAGCGTTGAAGATCGAGGTCGTGAAAAACTGTTTTTT. The encoded protein is CSVEDRGREKLFF. Based on the CDR3 plus reference TRBV29-1 and TRBJ1-4, the full variable domain is SAVISQKPSRDICQRGTSLTIQCQVDSQVTMMFWYRQQPGQSLTLIATANQGSEATYESGFVIDKFPISRPNLTFSTLTVSNMSPEDSSIYLCSVEDRGREKLFFGSGTQLSVL.

The genes are TRBV5-1 and TRBJ1-2, with D possibly matching TRBD1 (5 bases). V was pared by 1 base and J by 8 bases, with 12 bases between. Germline V CDR1 and CDR2: SGHRS, YFSETQ. The CDR3 is 13 residues long. CDR3 sequence reads: CASSLTQGGGYTF. CDR3 bases: TGCGCCAGCAGCTTGACCCAGGGTGGCGGCTACACCTTC.

This clonotype was detected a few times. The V gene is TRBV29-1, the J gene TRBJ2-1; weak D call: TRBD1 (5 bases). Trimming left V 4 bases short and J 8 bases short, with 21 bases between. CDR3 length equals 15 residues. The germline CDR1 and CDR2 sequences are SQVTM and ANQGSEA. CDR3 DNA sequence: TGCAGCGTTGGGGGCTCCGATCTTTCCGTCTATGAGCAGTTCTTC. This sequence encodes CSVGGSDLSVYEQFF.

This clonotype was counted between two and nine times. The gene calls are TRBV6-6 and TRBJ1-1, with D hard to call. V was clipped by 6 bases and J by 0 bases, with 14 bases between them. The CDR3 is made up of 15 amino acids. Germline V CDR1 and CDR2: MNHNY, SVGAGI (reference sequence). DNA for the CDR3: TGTGCCAGCAGGTCTTCGGACGGGATGAACACTGAAGCTTTCTTT. Residues: CASRSSDGMNTEAFF.

This clonotype was counted between two and nine times. This sequence joins TRBV28 and TRBJ1-5; D is perhaps TRBD1 (6 bases). The CDR3 sequence is 14 residues long. Trimming took 3 bases from V and 7 from J, leaving 13 bases between them. Germline loops: CDR1 MDHEN, CDR2 SYDVKM. The CDR3 sequence is CASSLAGDPQPQHF. CDR3 in DNA: TGTGCCAGCAGTTTGGCAGGGGACCCCCAGCCCCAGCATTTT. The full variable domain, with the rest looked up from reference TRBV28 and TRBJ1-5, is DVKVTQSSRYLVKRTGEKVFLECVQDMDHENMFWYRQDPGLGLRLIYFSYDVKMKEKGDIPEGYSVSREKKERFSLILESASTNQTSMYLCASSLAGDPQPQHFGDGTRLSIL.

In the case of this clonotype: Its ends do not fully match the called genes, so a read error is possible. The J gene is TRBJ2-5, the V gene TRBV20-1, with 10 bases matching TRBD2. The better agreement between TRBJ2-1 and the DNA end casts doubt on the J call. The CDR3 is made up of 14 amino acids. The germline V gene has CDR1 DFQATT and CDR2 SNEGSKA (reference sequence). Here the CDR3 DNA reads TGCAATGCTAGAAGCGCTAGCGGGAGCTATGAGCAGTTCTTC. Protein: CNARSASGSYEQFF.

The chain employs TRBV9 and TRBJ2-5; 11 bases are shared with TRBD1. Trimming cost V 4 bases and J 0 bases; bases outside gene matches: 5. Germline loops: CDR1 SGDLS, CDR2 YYNGEE. The CDR3 runs 16 residues. CDR3 amino acids: CASSPGQGAYQETQYF. DNA of the CDR3: TGTGCCAGCAGCCCCGGACAGGGGGCCTACCAAGAGACCCAGTACTTC.